Reported below is one T cell receptor (beta chain). Libraries were prepared by immunoSEQ multiplex PCR; TCRdb keeps only in-frame clonotypes and omits some of them. The sample includes about 660,000 clones, 70% to 90% of them seen just once. The sample is drawn from a study of shared T cell receptors in the human thymus. V shed 2 bases and J 4 bases; nucleotides not matched to a gene: 8. The CDR3 is made up of 16 amino acids. Germline values: CDR1 MGHRA, CDR2 YSYEKL. Another study also made use of these data, one on human thymus T cells. That source adds: Resected material from corrective heart surgery provided the thymus tissue analysed. V and J genes seemed to be used with bias in thymic and blood repertoires. Overlap was high between thymic repertoires from unrelated individuals, as reported in related research.

This clonotype was sampled from a boy in the first two years of life with a congenital heart defect. The source material was thymocytes. The gene calls are TRBV4-1 and TRBJ2-1; 7 nucleotides line up with TRBD1. The CDR3 DNA follows: TGCGCCAGCAGCCAAAGACAGGGTCCTACGTACAATGAGCAGTTCTTC. Amino acids: CASSQRQGPTYNEQFF.